Listed below are T cell receptor beta chains from one sample, sequenced in a study of tumor-infiltrating lymphocytes in oesophageal squamous cell carcinoma. TCRdb re-called the PCR reads with MiXCR, one entry per CDR3 protein. The data hold some 25,000 distinct CDR3 sequences, with under 50% observed a single time. What was sequenced was esophageal tumor tissue. These receptors originate from a male donor with esophageal squamous cell carcinoma. Each CDR3 is given with its conserved first and last residue. The order of the fields is D gene, J gene, clone size, V gene, CDR3 DNA, CDR3 protein. D genes are given only for firm matches. Only part of the rows carry a size: once, few, many, or a class if the clone is expanded.

>TRBD1|TRBJ2-7|-|TRBV6-1
TGTGCCAGCAGTTATGACAGGGGGCCCTACGAGCAGTACTTC
CASSYDRGPYEQYF
>-|TRBJ1-1|-|TRBV19
TGTGCCAGTAGTATAGGTCCAGGGGATGAAGCTTTCTTT
CASSIGPGDEAFF
>-|TRBJ2-1|many|TRBV27
TGTGCCAGCAGCCGTAGGGGAGCTGACAATGAGCAGTTCTTC
CASSRRGADNEQFF
>-|TRBJ2-7|-|TRBV7-2
TGTGCCAGCAGCTTAGTTAGGTACGAGCAGTACTTC
CASSLVRYEQYF
>TRBD1|TRBJ2-3|many|TRBV7-9
TGTGCCAGCGTCCCGCACAGGGGTACAGGAGATACGCAGTATTTT
CASVPHRGTGDTQYF
>TRBD1|TRBJ2-7|many|TRBV11-2
TGTGCCAGCAGCTTCGACAGGGGGGACTACGAGCAGTACTTC
CASSFDRGDYEQYF
>TRBD2|TRBJ2-1|few|TRBV7-6
TGTGCCAGCAGCCCGAGTAGCGGGAGGGCCAAGAATGAGCAGTTCTTC
CASSPSSGRAKNEQFF
>-|TRBJ2-3|-|TRBV7-4
TGTGCCAGCAGCGCCCTGGGCCTCCAGGCTGTGAGCACAGATACGCAGTATTTT
CASSALGLQAVSTDTQYF
>-|TRBJ2-7|many|TRBV5-1
TGCGCCAGCAGCTCGGACTTGGGGAACTACGAGCAGTACTTC
CASSSDLGNYEQYF
>TRBD2|TRBJ2-7|few|TRBV13
TGTGCCAGCAGCTTAAGGGGCGGGGGATTGTCCTACGAGCAGTACTTC
CASSLRGGGLSYEQYF
>TRBD1|TRBJ2-1|many|TRBV5-1
TGCGCCAGCAGCTTGGAAGGACAGGGGGCCGATGAGCAGTTCTTC
CASSLEGQGADEQFF
>-|TRBJ1-5|few|TRBV2
TGTGCCAGCAGTGAGGAAAGTACAGGGACTCAGCCCCAGCATTTT
CASSEESTGTQPQHF
>TRBD2|TRBJ2-7|-|TRBV6-5
TGTGCCAGCAGTGAAGTAGCGGGGGCCCTTTACGAGCAGTACTTC
CASSEVAGALYEQYF
>TRBD2|TRBJ2-1|many|TRBV28
TGTGCCAGCAGTTTCCCCGGGACTAGCGGATACTCCTACAATGAGCAGTTCTTC
CASSFPGTSGYSYNEQFF
>TRBD1|TRBJ2-1|medium-sized|TRBV12-3/TRBV12-4
TGTGCCAGCAGTTTATGGGGACAGGGATACAATGAGCAGTTCTTC
CASSLWGQGYNEQFF
>-|TRBJ2-7|many|TRBV11-3
TGTGCCAGCAGGTCTAGATTTTCTCCCTACGAGCAGTACTTC
CASRSRFSPYEQYF
>-|TRBJ2-3|-|TRBV7-6
TGTGCCAGCAGCTTTGCGTTTTCTAGCACAGATACGCAGTATTTT
CASSFAFSSTDTQYF
>-|TRBJ2-5|many|TRBV27
TGTGCCAGCAGTTTATATGCGGACGTAGGACTCCAAGAGACCCAGTACTTC
CASSLYADVGLQETQYF
>-|TRBJ2-5|-|TRBV10-2
TGCGCCAGCAGTGACAGGGGGCGGGAGACCCAGAACTTC
CASSDRGRETQNF
>-|TRBJ2-1|few|TRBV7-2
TGTGCCAGCAGTCTCACGGGAGGCCACAGGGATGAGCAGTTCTTC
CASSLTGGHRDEQFF
>-|TRBJ2-7|-|TRBV12-5
TGTGCTAGTGGTAGGGGGTGGAATGAGCAGTACTTC
CASGRGWNEQYF
>-|TRBJ2-5|-|TRBV5-4
TGTGCCAGCAGCTTTTCCGGGACTCAAGAGACCCAGTACTTC
CASSFSGTQETQYF
>-|TRBJ2-5|-|TRBV7-4
TGTGCCAGCAGAACCGAAAGCTGGGATGAGCAGTACTTC
CASRTESWDEQYF
>-|TRBJ1-6|-|TRBV7-4
TGTGCCAGCAGCTCCTGGACAGTGAGCTCCTACAATGAGCAGTACTTT
CASSSWTVSSYNEQYF
>-|TRBJ2-7|many|TRBV6-1
TGTGCCAGCAGAATTGCTGGCGAGCAGTACTTC
CASRIAGEQYF
>-|TRBJ1-5|many|TRBV5-6
TGTGCCAGCAGCCCCTTTTCGGGAGGTCAGCCCCAGCATTTT
CASSPFSGGQPQHF
>-|TRBJ2-3|-|TRBV28
TGTGCCAGCAGTTTACAGGGATCCGTCTCAGATACGCAGTATTTT
CASSLQGSVSDTQYF
>-|TRBJ2-1|many|TRBV5-1
TGCGCCAGCAGTTCTACAACGGTTGAGCAGTTCTTC
CASSSTTVEQFF
>-|TRBJ2-1|few|TRBV12-3/TRBV12-4
TGTGCCAGCAGACCCGCTAGCGTCAGCTCCTACAATGAGCAGTTCTTC
CASRPASVSSYNEQFF
>-|TRBJ2-5|few|TRBV10-3
TGTGCCATCAGTGACACAGCCTACCAAGAGACCCAGTACTTC
CAISDTAYQETQYF
>TRBD1|TRBJ2-7|-|TRBV2
TGTGCCAGCAGTGCCGGGACAGGAACCTACGAGCAGTACTTC
CASSAGTGTYEQYF
>TRBD1|TRBJ1-1|few|TRBV7-2
TGTGCCAGCAGACGGACAGGGGGGACTGAAGCTTTCTTT
CASRRTGGTEAFF
>-|TRBJ2-1|many|TRBV5-1
TGCGCCAGCAGCCCTACAGGGATAAGCTCCTACAATGAGCAGTTCTTC
CASSPTGISSYNEQFF
>TRBD2|TRBJ2-5|-|TRBV7-2
TGTGCCAGCAGCTTAGCGGGTCCGGGACTAGGAGGTGAGCAGTACTTC
CASSLAGPGLGGEQYF
>-|TRBJ1-5|few|TRBV2
TGTGCCAGCAGCGAGAGTTGGAATCAGCCCCAGCATTTT
CASSESWNQPQHF